The clone carrying this T cell receptor beta chain has a handful of counts. What it recognizes is unknown. V was clipped by 6 bases and J by 6 bases, with 8 bases between them. This CDR3 contains 11 residues. Germline V gene sequence: CDR1 MNHEY, CDR2 SVGAGI. The data derive from a study of blood T cells in healthy people across ages. Points from the study as a whole: Estimated diversity that came from one million T cells was considered an underestimate.

The authors ran a second PCR of roughly 6 to 12 cycles using a sample-barcoded 5' primer and a J-beta primer mix. Each CDR3 protein gets one entry after TCRdb re-called the 5' RACE reads with MiXCR. The sample lists around 780,000 distinct CDR3 sequences; more than 50% were seen once. The clonotype comes from a man in his forties in good health. The chain is built from TRBV6-5 and TRBJ1-2; D gene ambiguous. Source material: blood. The CDR3 DNA sequence: TGTGCCAGCAGAACGGGGAATGGCTACACCTTC. It specifies CASRTGNGYTF.